The entry below gives a single TCR beta chain sequence along with its context. Its antigen remains unknown. Germline V gives CDR1 SEHNR, CDR2 FQNEAQ (reference sequence). The V and J ends lost 2 bases and 8 bases, in that order; junction bases with no gene match: 5. This CDR3 comprises 14 residues. The sample comes from a study of cytomegalovirus exposure and HLA in healthy donors. Overall study findings and caveats: Both high specificity and high sensitivity reportedly marked the classifier's diagnosis of cytomegalovirus status.

PCR primers comprised 60 Vbeta and 13 Jbeta primers. Original methodology: The count from a later analysis was tens of millions of unique TCR beta chains, 9.5 million to 13 million of them shared. TCRdb's copy holds only in-frame clones and misses some; the assay was immunoSEQ multiplex PCR. Clone size and the V and J calls come from that table; the DNA yielded D and trimming. The table has some 150,000 clones, less than 80% seen once. Sequenced material: PBMCs. The J gene is TRBJ1-4, the V gene TRBV7-9, with 7 bases fitting TRBD1. The clonotype was recovered from a female donor in good health and CMV-seropositive. CDR3 sequence reads: CASSLRAGGEKLFF. The CDR3 DNA reads as TGTGCCAGCAGCTTACGGGCAGGGGGAGAAAAACTGTTTTTT. Supplemented by reference TRBV7-9 and TRBJ1-4, the full variable domain reads DTGVSQNPRHKITKRGQNVTFRCDPISEHNRLYWYRQTLGQGPEFLTYFQNEAQLEKSRLLSDRFSAERPKGSFSTLEIQRTEQGDSAMYLCASSLRAGGEKLFFGSGTQLSVL.